This T cell receptor (beta chain) was sequenced during a study of vaccination effects on CD4 cells after COVID-19. Study-wide context: About 2 million PBMC were seeded per well and grown in the presence of about 9.6 IU/ml IL-2 and about 10 ug/ml peptides.

On this clone itself: Its antigen is still unknown.

Around day 10 of culture, CD4+ T cells were separated out. The person acquired a PCR-confirmed SARS-CoV-2 infection between March and December 2020. Each person got two doses of an mRNA SARS-CoV-2 vaccine, BNT162b2 or mRNA-1273. Study-wide findings and caveats: Late post-vaccination, clones induced by infection and those induced by vaccine underwent marked clonal contraction.

Produced via immunoSEQ multiplex PCR; TCRdb's table is partial and in-frame only. Of some 31,000 clones in the sample, roughly four fifths were seen once. Germline V gives CDR1 MNHEY, CDR2 SVGAGI. The CDR3 length is 13 residues. Trimming cost V 4 bases and J 11 bases, with 17 bases left between them. The chain combines TRBV6-5 with TRBJ1-1; maybe TRBD1 (5 bases). This receptor was obtained from a human donor who had a prior SARS-CoV-2 infection. The sample was CD4+ T cells from PBMCs cultured without peptide, taken after COVID-19 vaccination. This CDR3 is CASSSPGPGKAFF. The CDR3 coding sequence is TGTGCCAGCAGTTCCCCGGGGCCGGGCAAGGCTTTCTTT.